This is a list of T cell receptor beta chains from one sample in a study of OX40 agonist ivuxolimab in advanced cancers. Repertoires were generated with immunoSEQ multiplex PCR, while TCRdb's copy carries only in-frame clones and drops some. Among over 35,000 clones listed, approximately 86% were seen once. The sequencing here drew on CD4+ or CD8+ T cells sorted from blood, taken in a trial of the OX40 agonist ivuxolimab. These receptors were taken from an adult with an advanced solid tumor such as melanoma, head and neck, liver or kidney cancer. Each CDR3 is given with its conserved first and last residue. The D gene is left open where the match is weak.

>NA|TRBV7-9|TRBJ1-1
TGTGCCAGCAGCCGACGTCCGGAGTCCATGAACACTGAAGCTTTCTTT
CASSRRPESMNTEAFF
>TRBD2|TRBV9|TRBJ2-3
TGTGCCAGCAGCGTAGAATCGAGCGGGGGGGCGACAGATACGCAGTATTTT
CASSVESSGGATDTQYF
>NA|TRBV10-3|TRBJ1-5
TGTGCCATCAGTGAGTCGTCGGGTTATAGCAATCAGCCCCAGCATTTT
CAISESSGYSNQPQHF
>TRBD2|TRBV4-1|TRBJ2-7
TGCGCCAGCAGCTTAGCGGGGGGACCTACCTACGAGCAGTACTTC
CASSLAGGPTYEQYF
>TRBD1|TRBV6-6|TRBJ1-1
TGTGCCAGCAGTGCCGGGACAGGAGGTGAAGCTTTCTTT
CASSAGTGGEAFF
>NA|TRBV5-8|TRBJ2-3
TGTGCCAGCATCGTTGAGGGCCTCACAGATACGCAGTATTTT
CASIVEGLTDTQYF
>TRBD2|TRBV27|TRBJ2-7
TGTGCCAGCAGTCCCGGGACTAGCGGGGGCTTCTACGAGCAGTACTTC
CASSPGTSGGFYEQYF
>NA|TRBV7-2|TRBJ2-7
TGTGCCAGCAGCTTAGGAGGACGGCGTAACGAGCAGTACTTC
CASSLGGRRNEQYF
>TRBD1|TRBV10-3|TRBJ1-5
TGTGCCATCAGTGACTCCATCACAGGGGTCGATATCAATCAGCCCCAGCATTTT
CAISDSITGVDINQPQHF
>NA|TRBV5-6|TRBJ2-5
TGTGCCAGCAGCTTGGGGCTAGAGGTTTTGGAGACCCAGTACTTC
CASSLGLEVLETQYF
>NA|TRBV19|TRBJ1-2
TGTGCCAGTAGTATCAGGGGCGAAGGCTACACCTTC
CASSIRGEGYTF
>TRBD1|TRBV9|TRBJ2-5
TGTGCCAGCAGCCCGTGGGACAGGGGAGCAGCAGAGACCCAGTACTTC
CASSPWDRGAAETQYF
>NA|TRBV11-2|TRBJ2-7
TGTGCCAGCAGCTTAAACCCGGGACCTATCGCCTCCGAGCAGTACTTC
CASSLNPGPIASEQYF
>NA|TRBV27|TRBJ2-1
TGTGCCAGCAGTTTAACGATGACATCCTCCTACAATGAGCAGTTCTTC
CASSLTMTSSYNEQFF
>TRBD1|TRBV27|TRBJ1-2
TGTGCCAGCAGTTTCGGGACAGGGGCGCCCCTGGGTGGCTACACCTTC
CASSFGTGAPLGGYTF